Shown below are 2 T cell receptor beta chains from a single sample sequenced in a study of T cells in localized non-small cell lung cancer (dated by TCRdb to 2018 to 2021). Receptors were amplified or captured by the immunoSEQ multiplex PCR assay. TCRdb took this table from immuneACCESS and kept in-frame rearrangements with V and J called. Such tables lack part of the clones; where checked against another copy, unresolved V genes explain under half of the gap, and the rest is unexplained. The sample table records around 15,000 clones; roughly nine tenths of these occur just once. 2.7% of the sample is taken by the ten largest. Sequencing was performed on peripheral blood mononuclear cells, taken before any cancer treatment. The receptors here all came from a man aged 40 to 70 with stage III lung adenocarcinoma.

The J gene is TRBJ2-7, the V gene TRBV10-1; 10 bases align to TRBD2. Looked up from germline, CDR1 is WNHNN and CDR2 is SYGVQD (reference sequence). J was trimmed by 3 bases and V by 7 bases; bases with no gene match: 3. CDR3 length equals 13 residues. This CDR3 reads CASTVAGGYEQYF. CDR3 nucleotide sequence: TGCGCCAGCACGGTAGCGGGAGGCTACGAGCAGTACTTC.

The chain joins TRBV18 to TRBJ2-5, with 8 bases aligning to TRBD1. After removal of 3 bases from V and 1 base from J, the junction contained 4 bases not matched to a gene. The CDR3 spans 15 residues. The germline gives CDR1 KGHSH, CDR2 LQKENI. The CDR3 DNA follows: TGTGCCAGCTCACCTCTCAGGGGGCGCCAAGAGACCCAGTACTTC. Its protein product is CASSPLRGRQETQYF.